The T cell receptor beta chain under discussion was sequenced for a study of CD8+ T cells in alopecia areata. Study-level findings and limits: Whether baseline CD8+ expansion is linked to response remains uncertain, given a single nonresponder.

CDR3 size: 12 residues. Trimming left V 8 bases short and J 3 bases short, with 13 bases between. Looked up from germline, CDR1 is SQVTM and CDR2 is ANQGSEA. This clone was observed a handful of times. As yet, its antigen is unknown. The sample's treatment: oral pan-JAK inhibitor, 5-10 mg twice daily. RNA was extracted and reverse transcribed into cDNA as the sequencing template. Sequencing was performed with immunoSEQ multiplex PCR; in TCRdb, only in-frame clones are kept and a portion is missing. The sample holds approximately 45,000 clones; around 71% are singletons and the top ten take under 25%. The sequence was collected from a human donor with alopecia areata. Specimen: CD8+ T cells sorted from blood, collected at week 4, from a patient treated with tofacitinib. V is TRBV29-1 and J is TRBJ2-5; either TRBD1 or TRBD2 may supply D (6 bases each). The CDR3 region has the DNA TGCAGCTTCAAGGGGGGAAAAGAGACCCAGTACTTC. Amino acids: CSFKGGKETQYF.